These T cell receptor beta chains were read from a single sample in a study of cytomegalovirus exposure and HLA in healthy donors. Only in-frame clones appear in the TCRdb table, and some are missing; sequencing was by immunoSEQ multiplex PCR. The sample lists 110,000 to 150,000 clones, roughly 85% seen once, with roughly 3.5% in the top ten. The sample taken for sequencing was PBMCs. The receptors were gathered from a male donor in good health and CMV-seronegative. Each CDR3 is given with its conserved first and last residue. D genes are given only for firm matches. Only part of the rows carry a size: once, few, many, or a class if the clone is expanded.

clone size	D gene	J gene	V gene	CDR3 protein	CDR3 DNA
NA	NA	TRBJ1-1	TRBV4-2	CASSQSYGQGTEAFF	TGTGCCAGCAGCCAATCCTACGGGCAGGGTACTGAAGCTTTCTTT
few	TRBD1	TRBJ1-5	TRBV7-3	CASSVLHDRVLEQPQHF	TGTGCCAGCAGCGTACTCCATGACAGGGTGTTAGAGCAGCCCCAGCATTTT
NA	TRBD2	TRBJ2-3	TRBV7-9	CASSLLTGTSEPNTQYF	TGTGCCAGCAGCTTATTAACCGGGACTAGCGAACCAAATACGCAGTATTTT
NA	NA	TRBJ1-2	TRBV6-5	CASSYSGGEGYGYTF	TGTGCCAGCAGTTACTCTGGGGGCGAGGGCTATGGCTACACCTTC
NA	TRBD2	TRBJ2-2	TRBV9	CASSVERGNTGELFF	TGTGCCAGCAGCGTAGAGCGGGGGAACACCGGGGAGCTGTTTTTT
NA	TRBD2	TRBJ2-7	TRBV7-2	CASSLSGGAGGGSSYEQYF	TGTGCCAGCAGCTTAAGTGGGGGAGCGGGGGGCGGGAGCTCCTACGAGCAGTACTTC
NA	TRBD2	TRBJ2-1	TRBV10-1	CASIEFSPAGDRVALNSYNEQFF	TGCGCCAGCATTGAGTTCTCTCCAGCGGGAGATCGGGTGGCCCTTAACTCCTACAATGAGCAGTTCTTC
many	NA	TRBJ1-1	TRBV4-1	CASSQGGGRTNTEAFF	TGCGCCAGCAGCCAAGGGGGGGGAAGGACGAACACTGAAGCTTTCTTT
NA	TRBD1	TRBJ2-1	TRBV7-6	CASSPNRGEQFF	TGTGCCAGCAGCCCAAACAGGGGCGAGCAGTTCTTC
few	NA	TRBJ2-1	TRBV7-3	CASSLSRIDEQFF	TGTGCCAGCAGCTTATCGCGCATCGATGAGCAGTTCTTC
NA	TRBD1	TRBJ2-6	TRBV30	CAWRGRGRGGANVLTF	TGTGCCTGGAGGGGCAGGGGGCGAGGTGGGGCCAACGTCCTGACTTTC
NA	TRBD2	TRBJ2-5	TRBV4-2	CASSQVSQREDQETQYF	TGTGCCAGCAGCCAAGTTAGCCAGCGGGAGGACCAAGAGACCCAGTACTTC
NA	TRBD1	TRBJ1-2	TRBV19	CASWRTGQGANYGYTF	TGTGCCAGTTGGCGAACCGGACAGGGCGCTAACTATGGCTACACCTTC
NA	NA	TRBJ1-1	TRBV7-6	CASSPSMGGTEAFF	TGTGCCAGCAGCCCAAGTATGGGGGGCACTGAAGCTTTCTTT
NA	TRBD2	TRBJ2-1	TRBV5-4	CASSKGLEPHNEQFF	TGTGCCAGCAGCAAGGGACTAGAGCCCCACAATGAGCAGTTCTTC
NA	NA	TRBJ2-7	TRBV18	CASSPSPEVYEQYF	TGTGCCAGCTCACCCTCCCCAGAGGTCTACGAGCAGTACTTC
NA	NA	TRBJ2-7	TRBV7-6	CASSPRRSRVGEQYF	TGTGCCAGCAGCCCACGAAGATCACGGGTCGGGGAGCAGTACTTC
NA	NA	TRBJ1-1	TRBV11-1	CASSLLSNTEAFF	TGTGCCAGCAGCTTACTCTCGAACACTGAAGCTTTCTTT
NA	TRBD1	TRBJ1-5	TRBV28	CASSSPWGQYSNQPQHF	TGTGCCAGCAGTTCACCATGGGGACAGTATAGCAATCAGCCCCAGCATTTT
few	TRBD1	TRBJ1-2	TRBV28	CASSLGTGGVLGGYTF	TGTGCCAGCAGTTTAGGGACAGGGGGCGTATTGGGCGGCTACACCTTC
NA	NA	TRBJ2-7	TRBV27	CAIFLKEKTAYEQYF	TGTGCCATTTTTTTAAAGGAGAAGACGGCATACGAGCAGTACTTC
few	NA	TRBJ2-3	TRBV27	CASSFSPSTDTQYF	TGTGCCAGCAGTTTCTCCCCTAGCACAGATACGCAGTATTTT
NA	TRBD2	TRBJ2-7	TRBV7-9	CSSSSPATSGSYEQYF	TGTTCCAGCAGCTCACCGGCGACTAGCGGATCCTACGAGCAGTACTTC
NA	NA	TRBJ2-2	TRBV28	CASSPPTGNTGELFF	TGTGCCAGCAGCCCCCCGACAGGGAACACCGGGGAGCTGTTTTTT
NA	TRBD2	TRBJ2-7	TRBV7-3	CASSLNPSGYEQYF	TGTGCCAGCAGCTTAAATCCTAGCGGCTACGAGCAGTACTTC
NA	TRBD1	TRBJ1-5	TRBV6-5	CASSLGQGGNQPQHF	TGTGCCAGCAGCCTGGGACAGGGTGGCAATCAGCCCCAGCATTTT
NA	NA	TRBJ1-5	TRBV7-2	CASSLLAGREHF	TGTGCCAGCAGCTTACTAGCGGGGCGGGAGCATTTT
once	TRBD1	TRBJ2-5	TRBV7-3	CASSLTKTGQETQYF	TGTGCCAGCAGCTTAACCAAGACAGGGCAAGAGACCCAGTACTTC
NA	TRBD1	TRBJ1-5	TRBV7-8	CASTQGAGDQPQHF	TGTGCCAGCACTCAGGGGGCCGGGGATCAGCCCCAGCATTTT
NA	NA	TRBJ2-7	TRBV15	CATSRYYPVGEQYF	TGTGCCACCAGCAGATACTACCCCGTAGGCGAGCAGTACTTC
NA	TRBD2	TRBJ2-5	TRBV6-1	CASSAQIGTSGRGETQYF	TGTGCCAGCAGTGCGCAGATAGGGACTAGCGGGAGAGGGGAGACCCAGTACTTC
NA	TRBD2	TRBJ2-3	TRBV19	CASSKLAGGSTDTQYF	TGTGCCAGTAGTAAACTAGCGGGGGGAAGCACAGATACGCAGTATTTT
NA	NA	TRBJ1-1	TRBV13	CASSSTRGNTEAFF	TGTGCCAGCAGCTCGACCAGGGGTAACACTGAAGCTTTCTTT
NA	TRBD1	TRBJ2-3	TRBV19	CASSVTGGRTDTQYF	TGTGCCAGTAGCGTGACAGGGGGCAGGACAGATACGCAGTATTTT
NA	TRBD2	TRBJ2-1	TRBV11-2	CASSLPSGRNEQFF	TGTGCCAGCAGCTTACCTAGCGGAAGGAATGAGCAGTTCTTC
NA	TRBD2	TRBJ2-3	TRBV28	CASSLGASGATDTQYF	TGTGCCAGCAGTCTTGGGGCTAGCGGAGCCACAGATACGCAGTATTTT
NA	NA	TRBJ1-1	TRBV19	CASSAGRLNTEAFF	TGTGCCAGTAGTGCGGGACGGCTGAACACTGAAGCTTTCTTT
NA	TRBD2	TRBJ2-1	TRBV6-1	CASKGGTNPPDEQFF	TGTGCCAGCAAAGGCGGGACTAACCCGCCCGATGAGCAGTTCTTC
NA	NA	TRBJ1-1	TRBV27	CASSPQGTEAFF	TGTGCCAGCAGTCCCCAGGGGACTGAAGCTTTCTTT
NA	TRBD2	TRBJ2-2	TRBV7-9	CASSSLAGAAGELFF	TGTGCCAGCAGCTCCCTAGCGGGAGCCGCCGGGGAGCTGTTTTTT
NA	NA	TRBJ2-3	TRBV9	CASPPRLPGHTDTQYF	TGTGCCAGCCCGCCGAGACTCCCAGGGCATACAGATACGCAGTATTTT
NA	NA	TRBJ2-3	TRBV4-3	CASSPGRGGHTDTQYF	TGCGCCAGCAGCCCCGGGCGGGGCGGCCACACAGATACGCAGTATTTT
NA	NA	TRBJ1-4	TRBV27	CASSLSGTRRRNEKLFF	TGTGCCAGCAGTTTATCCGGGACTCGACGACGGAATGAAAAACTGTTTTTT
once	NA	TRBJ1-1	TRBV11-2	CASSHGGALTEAFF	TGTGCCAGCAGCCACGGAGGGGCACTCACTGAAGCTTTCTTT
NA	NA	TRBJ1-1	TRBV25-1	CASSEWEDDEAFF	TGTGCCAGCAGTGAATGGGAGGACGATGAAGCTTTCTTT
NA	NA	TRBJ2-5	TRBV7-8	CASSLATGEGPTQYF	TGTGCCAGCAGCTTAGCGACGGGAGAGGGACCGACCCAGTACTTC
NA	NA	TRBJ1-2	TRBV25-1	CASSDSLKGIEGGYTF	TGTGCCAGCAGTGATAGCTTAAAGGGAATCGAGGGAGGCTACACCTTC
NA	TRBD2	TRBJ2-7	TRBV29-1	CSVRTSGVYEQYF	TGCAGCGTGCGGACTAGCGGGGTCTACGAGCAGTACTTC
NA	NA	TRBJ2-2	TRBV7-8	CASSLAGSNTGELFF	TGTGCCAGCAGCTTAGCGGGGAGCAACACCGGGGAGCTGTTTTTT
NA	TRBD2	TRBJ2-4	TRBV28	CASSRGLAGVDGNIQYF	TGTGCCAGCAGTCGGGGACTAGCGGGAGTGGATGGGAACATTCAGTACTTC
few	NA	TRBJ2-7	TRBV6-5	CASRDWGDADYEQYF	TGTGCCAGCAGGGACTGGGGGGACGCGGACTACGAGCAGTACTTC
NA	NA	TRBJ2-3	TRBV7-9	CSSSLDGDTQYF	TGTTCCAGCAGCTTAGACGGAGATACGCAGTATTTT
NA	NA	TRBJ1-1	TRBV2	CASSEQGTGTTEAFF	TGTGCCAGCAGTGAACAGGGAACAGGGACCACTGAAGCTTTCTTT
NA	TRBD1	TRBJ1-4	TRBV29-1	CSGRGGGFGEKLFF	TGCAGCGGACGAGGGGGCGGGTTTGGTGAAAAACTGTTTTTT
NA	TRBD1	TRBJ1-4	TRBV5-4	CASSATGTANEKLFF	TGTGCCAGCAGCGCAACCGGGACAGCTAATGAAAAACTGTTTTTT
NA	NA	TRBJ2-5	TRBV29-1	CSVEWRGRETQYF	TGCAGCGTTGAATGGCGGGGGCGGGAGACCCAGTACTTC
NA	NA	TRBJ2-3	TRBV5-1	CASSLGSGDNTDTQYF	TGCGCCAGCAGCTTGGGGAGTGGGGACAACACAGATACGCAGTATTTT